This T cell receptor beta chain was sequenced during a study of T cells in Graves' hyperthyroidism and ophthalmopathy. This CDR3 has 19 amino acids. Per germline, CDR1 MDHEN and CDR2 SYDVKM. Amplified regions were TCR beta CDR3 sequences from RNA transcripts. During a first-round RT-PCR of the TCR CDR3, the HTBI primer set was used. MiXCR, run by TCRdb on the multiplex PCR reads, gives a single entry per CDR3 protein. The sample holds 380,000 or so distinct CDR3 sequences, roughly 14% seen once. Details on this clonotype: A read error is possible here, since a much larger clone lies one base away.

Hyperthyroidism had been newly diagnosed in patients aged 18 to 65, and its duration was under 2 months. The receptor's source is a woman in her twenties or thirties with Graves' hyperthyroidism. J is TRBJ2-7 and V is TRBV28; 8 nucleotides match TRBD1. The sequenced sample consisted of blood. CDR3 in amino acids: CASSSRRDRPFRYSYGQYF. The CDR3 DNA reads TGTGCCAGCAGTTCCCGCCGGGACAGGCCTTTTCGGTACTCCTACGGGCAGTACTTC.